Shown below are 16 T cell receptor beta chains from a single sample sequenced in a study of cytomegalovirus exposure and HLA in healthy donors (dated by TCRdb to the late 2010s). Library creation used the immunoSEQ multiplex PCR assay. For the multiplex PCR, a mixture combining 60 forward primers for TCR Vbeta segments and 13 reverse primers for TCR Jbeta segments was used. TCRdb took over this immuneACCESS table, retaining in-frame rearrangements with V and J assigned. Such tables are incomplete; in checked studies, under half of the missing clones stem from an unresolved V gene, and the remainder is unexplained. The sample includes some 130,000 clones, with 80% observed a single time. The ten largest account for 2.2% of the sample. The source material was PBMCs. Receptors originate from a man aged 25 to 45 in good health and CMV-seronegative.

The gene calls are TRBV6-5 and TRBJ2-1, with D hard to call. The V gene's germline CDR1 is MNHEY and CDR2 SVGAGI. Trimming left V 6 bases short and J 4 bases short, with 13 bases between. The CDR3 has 14 amino acids. The CDR3 region is CASSTREAYNEQFF. CDR3 DNA sequence: TGTGCCAGCAGCACTCGTGAAGCTTACAATGAGCAGTTCTTC.

This sequence joins TRBV5-1 and TRBJ2-1; the match to TRBD2 covers 10 bases. V lost 4 bases and J lost 5; bases outside the gene matches: 3. Germline CDR1 is SGHRS and CDR2 is YFSETQ. There are 14 residues in the CDR3. This CDR3 is CASSKREGNNEQFF. The CDR3 coding sequence is TGCGCCAGCAGCAAGCGGGAGGGCAACAATGAGCAGTTCTTC.

The V call is TRBV30, the J call TRBJ1-1, with 9 bases fitting TRBD1. The CDR3 is made up of 12 amino acids. Germline CDR1 and CDR2: GTSNPN and SVGIG (reference sequence). The CDR3 is CALDRGYTEAFF. The DNA of the CDR3 is TGTGCTTTGGACAGGGGCTACACTGAAGCTTTCTTT.

This sequence joins TRBV9 and TRBJ1-1; D gene unclear. CDR1 is SGDLS, CDR2 YYNGEE, per germline. This CDR3 has 12 amino acids. V dropped 3 bases and J dropped 0 bases, with 3 bases sitting between them. The CDR3 bases are TGTGCCAGCAGCGGTATGAACACTGAAGCTTTCTTT. This encodes CASSGMNTEAFF.

The V gene is TRBV30, the J gene TRBJ2-7; 10 nucleotides match TRBD2. This CDR3 region has 15 residues. Germline CDR1 is GTSNPN and CDR2 is SVGIG (reference sequence). Unmatched junction bases numbered 7, after V lost 1 base and J lost 4 bases. The CDR3 DNA reads TGTGCCTGGAGTGCACCGGGACTAGCGAGATACGAGCAGTACTTC. Translated, it gives CAWSAPGLARYEQYF.

The genes are TRBV18 and TRBJ1-3; D uncertain. V lost 6 bases and J lost 1, with 13 bases in between. This CDR3 comprises 15 residues. Germline CDR1 and CDR2: KGHSH and LQKENI. The CDR3 sequence: CASSERGVSGNTIYF. The DNA of the CDR3 is TGTGCCAGCTCGGAACGAGGTGTATCTGGAAACACCATATATTTT.

The chain is built from TRBV18 and TRBJ2-7, with a possible D match to TRBD2 (6 bases). This CDR3 contains 14 residues. CDR1 is KGHSH, CDR2 LQKENI, per germline. V was cut by 2 bases and J by 3 bases, with 11 bases left in between. The CDR3 region is CASSPTTGVYEQYF. The CDR3 DNA reads TGTGCCAGCTCACCAACGACGGGAGTCTACGAGCAGTACTTC.

This chain links TRBV18 with TRBJ2-3; no definite D call. CDR1 and CDR2 from the germline V gene are KGHSH and LQKENI. The CDR3 extends over 13 amino acids. The V end was cut by 2 bases, the J end by 6 bases, with 9 bases between. CDR3 sequence: CASSPGSLDTQYF. The CDR3 DNA sequence: TGTGCCAGCTCACCAGGCAGTCTGGATACGCAGTATTTT.

The chain carries TRBV4-3 and TRBJ2-2, with D unresolved. V lost 4 bases and J 5 bases, leaving 14 bases between the germline ends. This CDR3 has 15 residues. Germline lookup yields CDR1 LGHNA and CDR2 YSLEER. CDR3 sequence reads: CASSRGFSSTGELFF. The CDR3 DNA reads as TGCGCCAGCAGCCGAGGCTTTTCTTCTACCGGGGAGCTGTTTTTT.

The chain combines TRBV19 with TRBJ2-4; 7 bases map to TRBD1. Germline V gene data show CDR1 as LNHDA and CDR2 as SQIVND (reference sequence). J gave up 6 bases and V 3 bases, and 11 bases lay outside the gene matches. CDR3 length equals 16 residues. This chain's CDR3 is CASSMPRQGRGNIQYF. The DNA of the CDR3 is TGTGCCAGTAGTATGCCCCGACAGGGACGAGGAAACATTCAGTACTTC.

The rearrangement uses TRBV5-4 and TRBJ1-2, with 7 bases matching TRBD1. The CDR3 is 15 residues long. Unmatched junction bases numbered 8, after V lost 2 bases and J lost 4 bases. CDR1 SGHNT and CDR2 YYREEE come from the germline V gene (reference sequence). This CDR3 reads CASSFEGGVTYGYTF. CDR3 DNA sequence: TGTGCCAGCAGCTTTGAAGGGGGCGTGACCTATGGCTACACCTTC.

The chain is built from TRBV5-1 and TRBJ2-7; 12 nucleotides match TRBD1. Germline CDR1 reads SGHRS; CDR2 reads YFSETQ. The CDR3 covers 14 residues. V lost 4 bases to trimming and J lost 5 bases; unmatched junction nucleotides: 4. CDR3 region: CASSRDRGHDEQYF. In DNA form, the CDR3 reads TGCGCCAGCAGCCGGGACAGGGGGCACGACGAGCAGTACTTC.

The chain carries TRBV5-1 and TRBJ2-7; D is possibly TRBD2 (5 bases). Germline V CDR1 and CDR2: SGHRS, YFSETQ. V was shortened by 1 base and J by 3 bases, with 8 bases between the two germline ends. The CDR3 sequence is 13 residues long. CDR3 nucleotides: TGCGCCAGCAGCTTGACGGGAATCTACGAGCAGTACTTC. It encodes CASSLTGIYEQYF.

V is TRBV18 and J is TRBJ1-1, with 8 bases fitting TRBD1. The ends lost 6 bases at V and 6 bases at J; junction bases unmatched: 3. The CDR3 runs 12 residues. Per the germline V gene, CDR1 is KGHSH and CDR2 is LQKENI. The CDR3 DNA reads as TGTGCCAGCTCCCAGGACAGGGCTGAAGCTTTCTTT. It specifies CASSQDRAEAFF.

The sample holds a few counts of this clone. The chain links TRBV5-1 to TRBJ2-7, with 7 bases aligning to TRBD2. This CDR3 spans 14 amino acids. Looked up from germline, CDR1 is SGHRS and CDR2 is YFSETQ. V shed 4 bases, J shed 1 base, and the junction held 5 bases outside the gene matches. CDR3 bases: TGCGCCAGCAGCACACTAGCGAATTCCTACGAGCAGTACTTC. As protein: CASSTLANSYEQYF.

The sample holds one count of this clone. The rearrangement joins TRBV18 to TRBJ1-2; D remains unclear. This CDR3 region has 12 residues. Germline CDR1 is KGHSH and CDR2 is LQKENI. V lost 3 bases and J 4 bases, leaving 6 bases between the germline ends. CDR3 nucleotide sequence: TGTGCCAGCTCACCGGCCCTCTATGGCTACACCTTC. Translation gives CASSPALYGYTF.